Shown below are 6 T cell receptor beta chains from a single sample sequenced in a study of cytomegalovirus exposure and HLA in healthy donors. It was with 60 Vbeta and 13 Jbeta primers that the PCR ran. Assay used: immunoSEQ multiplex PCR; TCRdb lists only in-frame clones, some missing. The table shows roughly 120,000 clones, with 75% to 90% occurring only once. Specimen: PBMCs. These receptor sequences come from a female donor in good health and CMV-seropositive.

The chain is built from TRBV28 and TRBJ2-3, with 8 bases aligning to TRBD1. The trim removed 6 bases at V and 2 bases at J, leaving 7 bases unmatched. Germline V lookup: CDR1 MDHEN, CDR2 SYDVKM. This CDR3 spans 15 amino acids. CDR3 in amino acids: CASRDRDSLTDTQYF. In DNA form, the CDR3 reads TGTGCCAGCAGGGACAGGGACAGCCTCACAGATACGCAGTATTTT. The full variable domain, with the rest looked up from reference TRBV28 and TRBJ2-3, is DVKVTQSSRYLVKRTGEKVFLECVQDMDHENMFWYRQDPGLGLRLIYFSYDVKMKEKGDIPEGYSVSREKKERFSLILESASTNQTSMYLCASRDRDSLTDTQYFGPGTRLTVL.

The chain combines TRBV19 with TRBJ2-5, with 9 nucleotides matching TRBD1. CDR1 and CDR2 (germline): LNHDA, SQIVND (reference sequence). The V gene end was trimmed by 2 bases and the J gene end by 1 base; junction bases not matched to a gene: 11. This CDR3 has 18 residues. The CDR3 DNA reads TGTGCCAGTAGTATACAAGGACAGGGGATCGTCATCCAAGAGACCCAGTACTTC. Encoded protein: CASSIQGQGIVIQETQYF.

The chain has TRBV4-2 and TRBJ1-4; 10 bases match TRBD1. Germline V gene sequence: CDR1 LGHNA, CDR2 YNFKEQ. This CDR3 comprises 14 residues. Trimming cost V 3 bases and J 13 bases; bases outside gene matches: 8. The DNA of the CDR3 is TGTGCCAGCAGCCAGACAGGGGGCGATCCTCGACTGTTTTTT. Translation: CASSQTGGDPRLFF.

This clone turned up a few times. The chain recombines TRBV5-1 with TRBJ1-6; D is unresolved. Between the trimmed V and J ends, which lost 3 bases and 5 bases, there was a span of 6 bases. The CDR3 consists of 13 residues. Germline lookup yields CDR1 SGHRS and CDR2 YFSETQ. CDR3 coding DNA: TGCGCCAGCAGCTCACCAGATAATTCACCCCTCCACTTT. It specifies CASSSPDNSPLHF.

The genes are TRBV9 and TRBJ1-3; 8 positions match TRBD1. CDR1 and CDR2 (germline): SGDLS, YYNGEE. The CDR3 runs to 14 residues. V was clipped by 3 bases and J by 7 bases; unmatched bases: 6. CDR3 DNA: TGTGCCAGCAGCGCACAGGGGGAAAGGAACACCATATATTTT. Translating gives CASSAQGERNTIYF.

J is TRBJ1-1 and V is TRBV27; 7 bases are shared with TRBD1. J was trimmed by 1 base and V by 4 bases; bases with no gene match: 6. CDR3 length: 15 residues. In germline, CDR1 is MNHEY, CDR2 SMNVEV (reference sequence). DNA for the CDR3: TGTGCCAGCAGTTATCTCCAGGGGGAGAACACTGAAGCTTTCTTT. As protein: CASSYLQGENTEAFF.